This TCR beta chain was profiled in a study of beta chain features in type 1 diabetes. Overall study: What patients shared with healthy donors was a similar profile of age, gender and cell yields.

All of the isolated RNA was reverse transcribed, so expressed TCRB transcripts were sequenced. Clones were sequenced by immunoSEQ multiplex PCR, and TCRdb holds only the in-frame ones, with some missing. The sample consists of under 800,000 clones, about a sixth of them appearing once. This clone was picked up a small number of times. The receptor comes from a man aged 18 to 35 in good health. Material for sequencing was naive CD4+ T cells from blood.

The CDR3 DNA is TGTGCCAGCAGCCAGGGGACAACTTTTGAAGCTTTCTTT. It encodes CASSQGTTFEAFF. The rearrangement joins TRBV4-2 to TRBJ1-1; TRBD1 is a possible D gene (6 bases). Germline V lookup: CDR1 LGHNA, CDR2 YNFKEQ. The CDR3 covers 13 residues. The germline V and J ends were trimmed by 3 bases and 7 bases, with 12 bases remaining between them.